This TCR beta chain was obtained from a study of human T cells and chemical hapten exposure (dated by TCRdb to the early 2020s). Broadly, across the study: For sensitization, 2% DPC in acetone was applied to a 2 cm by 2 cm area of upper inner arm skin. Throughout the roughly 24-week study period, patients were also given weekly therapeutic DPC doses on the scalp. Patch tests used Finn chambers with 0.01% DPC on the upper back, scored after 6 days by International Contact Dermatitis Research Group standards. The mostly female patient cohort included alopecia areata with under or over 50% scalp involvement, alopecia totalis and alopecia universalis. The libraries were sequenced as a pool, and the TCR yield per sample differed mostly because of small variations in library volumes within the pool. Peripheral blood TCR repertoire changes were tracked in vivo in alopecia patients during primary and secondary sensitization to the hapten diphenylcyclopropenone (DPC). Patient blood was sampled pre-sensitization (week 0) and at 2, 6 and about 24 weeks after DPC sensitization. For TCR sequencing, blood came from 25 to 35 alopecia patients at anywhere from one to four time points (pre-sensitization, 2, 6 and 24 weeks). Overall study results and their limits: A positive correlation was found between the number of PT1 expanded TCRs and patch test score, with significance reached at thresholds 8, 16 and 32 but not 4. DPC sensitization did not change the number of TCRs with a frequency above 1 in 1000, and there was no evidence of changes in global repertoire structure. Expanded TCRs formed significantly more large CDR3 similarity clusters than pre-sensitization or healthy control sets, consistent with antigen-driven responses. After repeated subsampling, the strength of the expansion versus patch-test correlation and the threshold at which it became significant changed. Alopecia, a presumed autoimmune disease, was present in all patients, so the immune response of the patients might differ from that of healthy individuals.

Comments on this clonotype: The target of this receptor is not known. No base quality values were provided; no much bigger clone lies one nucleotide off.

Including cysteine and phenylalanine, the CDR3 has 13 amino acids. Here the CDR3 DNA is all that survives: 39 bases in frame from base 1. Trimming removed 3 bases from V and 5 bases from J; the gene matches leave 6 bases unexplained. The germline V gene yields SQVTM for CDR1 and ANQGSEA for CDR2. The library was produced with RACE. Reads for this sample came from a NextSeq 500. During library preparation, unique molecular identifiers were attached to individual cDNA molecules so that TCRs could be counted in a quantitative, reproducible way. Each blood RNA sample was used to sequence both TCR alpha and TCR beta chains. Per the original workflow: Samples had a median of approximately 93,000 TCRs, with a range from 23,224 to 690,600. V, J and CDR3 annotation of the TCR reads was performed with the Decombinator software suite. For the PS versus PT1 abundance plots, all samples were subsampled to the same number of TCRs (28,000). TCRs were defined as expanded if absent before sensitization and observed at least eight times at the 2-week time point. TCRdb took the public reads, trimmed them with fastp at Q25, ran MiXCR for clone calling and kept in-frame beta chains. When rows share a CDR3 protein, they turn into one entry using the most common DNA and genes. TCRdb, not the original authors, processed these V and J calls. The sample table records fewer than 80,000 distinct CDR3 sequences; approximately 10% of these occur just once. Around 6.8% of the sample belongs to the ten largest clones.

The sample's time point label, in plain terms: patch test 2, 6 weeks after DPC sensitization. Interpreted using the paper, the treatment or condition label stands for: therapeutic diphenylcyclopropenone sensitization with weekly scalp DPC. At each patch-test visit, blood was drawn before the patch test was applied. To be eligible, patients had to be aged 18 to 70, diagnosed with alopecia and judged suitable for DPC therapy, while pregnant patients were excluded. Total RNA was extracted from unfractionated whole blood collected in Tempus Blood RNA tubes. The sequence joins TRBV29-1 to TRBJ2-7; a stretch of 8 junction bases matches TRBD1. Sequencing used whole blood, obtained in connection with sensitization to the hapten diphenylcyclopropenone (DPC). The clonotype originates from a woman between 45 and 60 years old with alopecia areata. Some clones in this sample may be carry-over from other donors' samples. CDR3 reads: CSVDRPGGNEQYF. The DNA sequence is TGCAGCGTTGACAGGCCAGGGGGCAACGAGCAGTACTTC.